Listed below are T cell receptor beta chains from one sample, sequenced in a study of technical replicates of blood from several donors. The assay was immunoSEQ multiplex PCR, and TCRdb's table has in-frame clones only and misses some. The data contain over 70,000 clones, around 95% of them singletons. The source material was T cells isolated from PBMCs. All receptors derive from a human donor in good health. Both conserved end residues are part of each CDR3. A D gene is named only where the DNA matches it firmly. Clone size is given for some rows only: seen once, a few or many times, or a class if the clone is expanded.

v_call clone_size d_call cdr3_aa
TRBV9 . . CASSVEGGSTDTQYF
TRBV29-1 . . CSVRRHLRDTEAFF
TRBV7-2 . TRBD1 CASSFDRVNEKLFF
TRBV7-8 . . CASSPWAQAYEQYF
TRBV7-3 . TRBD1 CASSLNPTGDYGYTF
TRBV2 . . CASRAGWSNQPQHF
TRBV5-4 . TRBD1 CASSLDPGQIYEQYF
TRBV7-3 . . CASSLSRDTTFSGANVLTF
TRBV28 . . CASEDQTGTAYEQYF
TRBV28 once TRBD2 CASSSPREGLDTQYF
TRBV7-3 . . CASSLYELETQYF
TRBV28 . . CASLGGTEAFF
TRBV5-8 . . CAKLSSGASVGGYTF
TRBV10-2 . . CASTGYTGELFF
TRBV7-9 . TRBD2 CASSFAASGTNTGELFF
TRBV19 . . CASSIQAGLISYEQYF
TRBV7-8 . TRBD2 CASSLTSGLGNEQFF
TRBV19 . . CATGQIFDYGYTF
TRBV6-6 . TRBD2 CASSLTSGSSETQYF
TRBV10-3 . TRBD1 CAISESGGQGATEAFF
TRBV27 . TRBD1 CASSDRISSDEQFF
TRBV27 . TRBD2 CASSLYTMTGGGNEQFF
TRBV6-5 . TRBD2 CASSYTSGLAYNEQFF
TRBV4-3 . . CASSQEALPLRADTQYF
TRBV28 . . CASTQQGPITEAFF
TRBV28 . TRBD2 CASTLAGAGDTQYF
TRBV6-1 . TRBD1 CASSHRGETQYF
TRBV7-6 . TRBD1 CASSLAGDRGYGYTF
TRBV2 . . CATQPAGEKRNTIYF
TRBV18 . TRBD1 CASSPYGTGGTGELFF
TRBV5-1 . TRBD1 CASSLSTGGVNSEAFF
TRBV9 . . CASRPPFEGRSEAFF
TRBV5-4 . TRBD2 CASSFGTSGMFQYEQYF
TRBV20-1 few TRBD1 CSAAGGTEAFF
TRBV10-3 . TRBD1 CAISESDRATYEQYF
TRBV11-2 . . CASSRVSTDTQYF
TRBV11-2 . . CASSFAGSGELFF
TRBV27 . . CASSFGPRDTEAFF
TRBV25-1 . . CASTMGGGHEQFF
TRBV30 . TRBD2 CAWSGGPSGSYQETQYF
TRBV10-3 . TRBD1 CAISGGGTGERFANTGELFF
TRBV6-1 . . CASSEAGSGYGYTF
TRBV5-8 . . CASSFRADIQYF
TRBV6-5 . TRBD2 CASTYSGGYNEQFF
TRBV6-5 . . CASGRGTYGYTF
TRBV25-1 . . CASSGQGNQPQHF
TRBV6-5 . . CASSYSTGYEQYF
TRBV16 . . CASSPNAPGFTLLYEQYF
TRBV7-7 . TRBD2 CASSFGTSFTGELFF
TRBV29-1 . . CSVGSGWDEKLFF
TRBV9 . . CASSVSGNYGYTF
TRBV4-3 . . CASSQEGGLQPQHF
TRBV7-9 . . CASSRWGQDGNTIYF
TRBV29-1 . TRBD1 CSVAVETGFFRDQPQHF
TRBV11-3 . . CASSLGYSNQPQHF
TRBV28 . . CASSFSDTQYF
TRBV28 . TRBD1 CASSLIGQDNEKLFF
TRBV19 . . CASRLQGNQPQHF
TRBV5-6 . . CASRGKGGHNEKLFF
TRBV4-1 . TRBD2 CASSPTSGIKNEQFF